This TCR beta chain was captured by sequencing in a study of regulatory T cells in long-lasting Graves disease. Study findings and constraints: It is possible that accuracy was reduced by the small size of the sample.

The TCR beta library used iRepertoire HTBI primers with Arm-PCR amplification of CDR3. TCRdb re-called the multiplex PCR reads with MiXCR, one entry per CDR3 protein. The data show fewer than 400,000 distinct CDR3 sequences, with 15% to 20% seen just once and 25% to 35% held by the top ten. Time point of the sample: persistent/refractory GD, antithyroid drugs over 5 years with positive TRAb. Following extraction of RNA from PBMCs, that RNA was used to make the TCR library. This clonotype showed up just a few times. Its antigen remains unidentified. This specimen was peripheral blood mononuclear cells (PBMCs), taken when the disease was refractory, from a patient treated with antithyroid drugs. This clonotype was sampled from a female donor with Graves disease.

CDR3: CASSRATLRGDNQPQHF. The CDR3 region has the DNA TGCGCCAGCAGCCGAGCAACTCTCAGGGGGGACAATCAGCCCCAGCATTTT. The chain carries TRBV4-1 and TRBJ1-5; 7 positions match TRBD1. CDR1 is MGHRA and CDR2 is YSYEKL in the germline V gene. The CDR3 covers 17 residues. V shed 4 bases and J 3 bases; nucleotides not matched to a gene: 12.